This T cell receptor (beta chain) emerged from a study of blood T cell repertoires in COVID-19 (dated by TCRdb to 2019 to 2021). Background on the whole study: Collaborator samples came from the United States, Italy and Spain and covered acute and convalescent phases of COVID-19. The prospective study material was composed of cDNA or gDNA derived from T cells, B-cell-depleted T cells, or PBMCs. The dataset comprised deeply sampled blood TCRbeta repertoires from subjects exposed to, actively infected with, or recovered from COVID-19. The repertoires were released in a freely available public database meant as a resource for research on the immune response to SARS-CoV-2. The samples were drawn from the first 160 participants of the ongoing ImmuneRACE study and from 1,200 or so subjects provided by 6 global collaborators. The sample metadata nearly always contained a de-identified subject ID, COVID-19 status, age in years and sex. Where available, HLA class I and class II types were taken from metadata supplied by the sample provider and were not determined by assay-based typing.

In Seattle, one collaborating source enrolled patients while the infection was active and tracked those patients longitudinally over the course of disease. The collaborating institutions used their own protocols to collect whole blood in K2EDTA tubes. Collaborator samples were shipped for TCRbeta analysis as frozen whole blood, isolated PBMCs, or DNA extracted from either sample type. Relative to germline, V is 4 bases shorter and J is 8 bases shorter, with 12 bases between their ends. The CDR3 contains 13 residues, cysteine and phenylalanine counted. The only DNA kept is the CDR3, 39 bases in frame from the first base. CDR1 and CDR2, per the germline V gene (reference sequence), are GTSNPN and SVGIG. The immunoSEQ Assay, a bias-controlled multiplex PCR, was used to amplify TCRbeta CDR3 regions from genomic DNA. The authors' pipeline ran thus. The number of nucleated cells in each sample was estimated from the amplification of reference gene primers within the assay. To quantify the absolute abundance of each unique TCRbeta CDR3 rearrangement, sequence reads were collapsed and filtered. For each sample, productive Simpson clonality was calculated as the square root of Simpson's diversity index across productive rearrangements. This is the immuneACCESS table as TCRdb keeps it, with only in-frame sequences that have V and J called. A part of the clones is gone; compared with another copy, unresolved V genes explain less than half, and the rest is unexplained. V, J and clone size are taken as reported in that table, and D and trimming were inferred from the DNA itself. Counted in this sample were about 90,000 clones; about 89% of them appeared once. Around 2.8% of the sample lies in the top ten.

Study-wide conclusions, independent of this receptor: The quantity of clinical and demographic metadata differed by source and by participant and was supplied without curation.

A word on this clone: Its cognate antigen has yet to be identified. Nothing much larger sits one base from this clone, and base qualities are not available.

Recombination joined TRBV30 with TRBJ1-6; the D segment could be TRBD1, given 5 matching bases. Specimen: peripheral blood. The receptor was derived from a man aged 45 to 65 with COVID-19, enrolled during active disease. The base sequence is TGTGCCTGGACTACAGGAGATTATTCACCCCTCCACTTT. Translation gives CAWTTGDYSPLHF.